The source of this TCR beta chain is a study of T-cell memory formation after mild COVID-19. Findings and caveats of the study: Pre-infection memory carried some responding clones, suggesting that cross-reactive memory joined.

TCRdb re-called the 5' RACE reads through MiXCR, storing one row per CDR3 protein. This sample has about 110,000 distinct CDR3 sequences, with roughly 20% found just once. A note on this clonotype: Its antigen is not known.

With 2 bases removed from V and 4 bases from J, the gap between germline ends came to 19 bases. CDR1 and CDR2 (germline): SGDLS, YYNGEE. The CDR3 consists of 17 residues. The receptor was isolated from a man in his late teens or twenties who had mild COVID-19 (a few samples of this study predate the infection). Cell type and time point are not known. Sequencing was carried out using PBMCs or a T cell subset sorted from them (not recorded which). The chain couples TRBV9 to TRBJ2-1; a weak D match, TRBD1 (5 bases). CDR3 sequence reads: CASSVNPQESRYNEQFF. The CDR3 DNA is TGTGCCAGCAGCGTCAACCCACAGGAATCAAGGTACAATGAGCAGTTCTTC.